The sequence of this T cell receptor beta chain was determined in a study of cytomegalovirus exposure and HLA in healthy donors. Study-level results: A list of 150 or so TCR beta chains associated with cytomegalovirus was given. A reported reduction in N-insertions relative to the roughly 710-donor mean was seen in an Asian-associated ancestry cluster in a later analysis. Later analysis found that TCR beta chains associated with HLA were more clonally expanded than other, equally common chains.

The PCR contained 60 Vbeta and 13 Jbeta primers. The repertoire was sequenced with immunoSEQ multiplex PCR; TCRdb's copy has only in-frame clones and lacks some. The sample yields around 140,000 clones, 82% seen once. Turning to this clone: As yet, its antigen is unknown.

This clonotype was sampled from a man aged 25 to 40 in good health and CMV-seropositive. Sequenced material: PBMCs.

The CDR3 here is CASSLTPTSEANEQFF. CDR3 sequence (DNA): TGTGCCAGCAGCTTAACCCCGACTAGCGAAGCCAATGAGCAGTTCTTC. J is TRBJ2-1 and V is TRBV7-3, with TRBD2 identical over 8 bases. The CDR3 extends over 16 amino acids. The V gene's germline CDR1 is SGHTA and CDR2 FQGTGA. The ends lost 0 bases at V and 6 bases at J; junction bases unmatched: 7.